This is a list of T cell receptor beta chains from one sample in a study of T-cell reconstitution after alpha-beta-depleted transplantation in children. TCRdb independently ran MiXCR on the PCR reads; one entry per CDR3 protein. The sample yields around 800,000 distinct CDR3 sequences, roughly 15% seen once. Sequencing used PBMCs, mostly from graft donor cells, obtained 360 days after TCRalphabeta/CD19-depleted stem cell transplant. These receptors were taken from a male patient aged 5 to 17 who had a stem cell transplant for acute lymphoblastic leukemia, so the T cells may come from the graft donor. The CDR3 runs from the conserved cysteine through the conserved F or W. The order of the fields is V gene, D gene, clone size, J gene, CDR3 DNA, CDR3 protein. The D gene is left open where the match is weak. Clone size appears in some rows only: once, few, many, or a class for an expanded clone.

v_gene: TRBV3-1
d_gene: TRBD2
abundance: few
j_gene: TRBJ2-1
CDR3nt: TGTGCCAGCAGCCAACACCTTTTTAGCGGGGATTCCTACAATGAGCAGTTCTTC
CDR3aa: CASSQHLFSGDSYNEQFF

v_gene: TRBV27
d_gene: NA
abundance: many
j_gene: TRBJ2-7
CDR3nt: TGTGCCAGCAGCCGCACAGCATCCTACGAGCAGTACTTC
CDR3aa: CASSRTASYEQYF

v_gene: TRBV2
d_gene: NA
abundance: NA
j_gene: TRBJ2-5
CDR3nt: TGTGCCAGCAGTGAAGCGCTTCCAGGGCAAGAGACCCAGTACTTC
CDR3aa: CASSEALPGQETQYF

v_gene: TRBV7-9
d_gene: TRBD2
abundance: few
j_gene: TRBJ2-5
CDR3nt: TGTGCCAGCAGCTTCTATAGCGGGAGGCGGCAAGAGACCCAGTACTTC
CDR3aa: CASSFYSGRRQETQYF

v_gene: TRBV12-3/TRBV12-4
d_gene: NA
abundance: few
j_gene: TRBJ1-3
CDR3nt: TGTGCCAGCAGTCCCGAGACTGATTTTATATATTTT
CDR3aa: CASSPETDFIYF

v_gene: TRBV7-2
d_gene: NA
abundance: NA
j_gene: TRBJ1-4
CDR3nt: TGTGCCAGCAGCTGGGGACAAATCAATGAAAAACTGTTTTTT
CDR3aa: CASSWGQINEKLFF

v_gene: TRBV3-1
d_gene: TRBD2
abundance: NA
j_gene: TRBJ2-2
CDR3nt: TGTGCCAGCAACAACGTCTCGAGCGGGAGCTATGCCGGGGAGCTGTTTTTT
CDR3aa: CASNNVSSGSYAGELFF

v_gene: TRBV7-6
d_gene: TRBD2
abundance: NA
j_gene: TRBJ2-7
CDR3nt: TGTGCCAGCAGCTCGAGCGGGAGGAACCACGAGCAGTACTTC
CDR3aa: CASSSSGRNHEQYF

v_gene: TRBV5-1
d_gene: TRBD2
abundance: NA
j_gene: TRBJ2-7
CDR3nt: TGCGCCAGCAGCTTTCGGCTAGCGGGAGCTGGAGAGCAGTACTTC
CDR3aa: CASSFRLAGAGEQYF

v_gene: TRBV5-1
d_gene: NA
abundance: NA
j_gene: TRBJ2-1
CDR3nt: TGCGCCAGCAGCTTGGTACCAGGGGACAATGAGCAGTTCTTC
CDR3aa: CASSLVPGDNEQFF

v_gene: TRBV7-3
d_gene: TRBD2
abundance: NA
j_gene: TRBJ2-5
CDR3nt: TGTGCCAGCAGCTCCGCCGGGACTAGCTTCCAAGAGACCCAGTACTTC
CDR3aa: CASSSAGTSFQETQYF

v_gene: TRBV5-1
d_gene: NA
abundance: NA
j_gene: TRBJ1-4
CDR3nt: TGCGCCAGCAGGTGGCTGATCAATGAAAAACTGTTTTTT
CDR3aa: CASRWLINEKLFF

v_gene: TRBV6-5
d_gene: NA
abundance: NA
j_gene: TRBJ2-7
CDR3nt: TGTGCCAGCAGTTACCTTTCTCAAGTCGAAAAATACGAGCAGTACTTC
CDR3aa: CASSYLSQVEKYEQYF

v_gene: TRBV15
d_gene: NA
abundance: few
j_gene: TRBJ2-1
CDR3nt: TGTGCCACCAGCAGAGAGGTAGCGCCAATCAATGAGCAGTTCTTC
CDR3aa: CATSREVAPINEQFF

v_gene: TRBV7-2
d_gene: TRBD1
abundance: many
j_gene: TRBJ2-1
CDR3nt: TGTGCCAGCAGCTTAGCCCCGGGACAGGGGCCTTACAATGAGCAGTTCTTC
CDR3aa: CASSLAPGQGPYNEQFF

v_gene: TRBV5-1
d_gene: NA
abundance: NA
j_gene: TRBJ1-6
CDR3nt: TGCGCCAGCAGCTTGAAAAGAGGGGAATTTAATTCACCCCTCCACTTT
CDR3aa: CASSLKRGEFNSPLHF

v_gene: TRBV24-1
d_gene: TRBD1
abundance: NA
j_gene: TRBJ2-5
CDR3nt: TGTGCCACCAGTGATCCCGGACAGGGGCGCTGGGAGACCCAGTACTTC
CDR3aa: CATSDPGQGRWETQYF

v_gene: TRBV12-3/TRBV12-4
d_gene: TRBD1
abundance: few
j_gene: TRBJ1-2
CDR3nt: TGTGCCAGCAGGCCTCAGGGGGTGGTCTATGGCTACACCTTC
CDR3aa: CASRPQGVVYGYTF

v_gene: TRBV3-1
d_gene: TRBD2
abundance: many
j_gene: TRBJ2-2
CDR3nt: TGTGCCAGCAGTATTATTAGCGGGAGGGGGCGAACCGGGGAGCTGTTTTTT
CDR3aa: CASSIISGRGRTGELFF

v_gene: TRBV5-1
d_gene: NA
abundance: many
j_gene: TRBJ2-5
CDR3nt: TGCGCCAGCAGCTTGACAGGGCGGATTAAGACCCAGTACTTC
CDR3aa: CASSLTGRIKTQYF

v_gene: TRBV4-1
d_gene: TRBD2
abundance: once
j_gene: TRBJ2-1
CDR3nt: TGCGCCAGCAGCCAAGTCCTGCCCCTTAGCGGGAGATCCGGAAATGAGCAGTTCTTC
CDR3aa: CASSQVLPLSGRSGNEQFF

v_gene: TRBV5-1
d_gene: NA
abundance: NA
j_gene: TRBJ2-7
CDR3nt: TGCGCCAGCAGGGAGGGGACCTCCTACGAGCAGTACTTC
CDR3aa: CASREGTSYEQYF

v_gene: TRBV9
d_gene: TRBD2
abundance: few
j_gene: TRBJ2-7
CDR3nt: TGTGCCAGCAGCGTAGACGGGAGGTCCTACGAGCAGTACTTC
CDR3aa: CASSVDGRSYEQYF

v_gene: TRBV12-3/TRBV12-4
d_gene: TRBD1
abundance: few
j_gene: TRBJ2-7
CDR3nt: TGTGCCAGCAGTCCCCAGGACAGGGTTGGATACGAGCAGTACTTC
CDR3aa: CASSPQDRVGYEQYF

v_gene: TRBV7-9
d_gene: TRBD2
abundance: NA
j_gene: TRBJ2-5
CDR3nt: TGTGCCAGCAGAGAGACTAGCGGCCAAGAGACCCAGTACTTC
CDR3aa: CASRETSGQETQYF

v_gene: TRBV6-5
d_gene: NA
abundance: NA
j_gene: TRBJ1-6
CDR3nt: TGTGCCAGCAGTTACCAGGGCGCGAGTAATAATTCACCCCTCCACTTT
CDR3aa: CASSYQGASNNSPLHF

v_gene: TRBV5-1
d_gene: NA
abundance: NA
j_gene: TRBJ2-7
CDR3nt: TGCGCCAGCAGCTTCACGGGAAGGGTAGGGGAGCAGTACTTC
CDR3aa: CASSFTGRVGEQYF

v_gene: TRBV29-1
d_gene: NA
abundance: NA
j_gene: TRBJ1-2
CDR3nt: TGCAGCGTTGTACCCCGACAAGCCGCCTCCTATGGCTACACCTTC
CDR3aa: CSVVPRQAASYGYTF

v_gene: TRBV19
d_gene: NA
abundance: few
j_gene: TRBJ1-2
CDR3nt: TGTGCCAGTAGTCCCAGGAGGGGTTTCGATGGCTACACCTTC
CDR3aa: CASSPRRGFDGYTF